Following are 17 T cell receptor beta chains from one sample sequenced in a study of human T cells and chemical hapten exposure (dated by TCRdb to the early 2020s). The label giving this sample's time point can be read as: patch test 1, 2 weeks after DPC sensitization. The treatment or condition label for this specimen denotes: therapeutic diphenylcyclopropenone sensitization with weekly scalp DPC. Receptor amplification or capture employed RACE. TCRdb shows the sequencer as NextSeq 500. TCRdb took the public reads, trimmed them with fastp at Q25, ran MiXCR for clone calling and kept in-frame beta chains. Under each unique CDR3 protein, matching rows form one entry showing the most common genes and DNA. This sample gives tens of thousands of distinct CDR3 sequences in total; 32% of them show up just once. The ten largest clones add up to about 9% of the sample. Sequencing used whole blood, obtained in connection with sensitization to the hapten diphenylcyclopropenone (DPC). Source of these receptors: a man aged 40-49 years with alopecia areata. Some clones in this sample may be carry-over from other donors' samples.

V gene TRBV11-2 combines with J gene TRBJ2-1; 7 bases are a match to TRBD2. Unmatched junction bases numbered 9, after V lost 0 bases and J lost 7 bases. Germline V gene sequence: CDR1 SGHAT, CDR2 FQNNGV. CDR3 size: 16 residues. The CDR3 nucleotides read TGTGCCAGCAGCTTAGATATTGGACTAGGGGCGAATGAGCAGTTCTTC. It specifies CASSLDIGLGANEQFF.

The J gene is TRBJ2-2, the V gene TRBV6-4; no firm D call. From germline, CDR1 is MRHNA and CDR2 SNTAGT. The germline V and J ends were trimmed by 4 bases and 3 bases, with 9 bases remaining between them. The CDR3 runs 14 residues. The CDR3 DNA sequence: TGTGCCAGCAGTGGAGGAAGCGACACCGGGGAGCTGTTTTTT. This translates into CASSGGSDTGELFF.

The chain carries TRBV6-6 and TRBJ2-7, with no clear D. The V end lost 6 bases, the J end lost 0 bases, and 6 bases lay between the germline ends. The CDR3 sequence is 12 residues long. CDR1 MNHNY and CDR2 SVGAGI come from the germline V gene (reference sequence). The CDR3 spells CASRTGSYEQYF. In DNA, the CDR3 is TGTGCCAGCAGGACTGGCTCCTACGAGCAGTACTTC.

This chain uses TRBV5-6 with TRBJ1-1; D not resolved. The CDR3 has 12 amino acids. CDR1 and CDR2 (germline): SGHDT, YYEEEE. V lost 8 bases and J lost 0, with 8 bases in between. The CDR3 protein is CASRRLNTEAFF. The CDR3 DNA is TGTGCCAGTCGACGGTTGAACACTGAAGCTTTCTTT.

This chain uses TRBV7-9 with TRBJ2-2; TRBD2 matches at 12 bases. With 5 bases clipped from V and 6 bases from J, the junction kept 7 bases outside the gene matches. Germline CDR1 reads SEHNR; CDR2 reads FQNEAQ (reference sequence). The CDR3 contains 16 residues. The chain's CDR3 is CASSHRLAGVAGELFF. The DNA of the CDR3 is TGTGCCAGCAGCCATCGACTAGCGGGAGTAGCCGGGGAGCTGTTTTTT.

CDR3 sequence: CASSQRFRGVNQPQHF. CDR3 DNA sequence: TGTGCCAGCAGTCAAAGGTTTAGGGGAGTCAATCAGCCCCAGCATTTT. V and J are TRBV6-6 and TRBJ1-5; tentative D call: TRBD1 (5 bases). Looked up from germline, CDR1 is MNHNY and CDR2 is SVGAGI (reference sequence). Trimming pared 5 bases from V and 3 bases from J, leaving 17 bases between. The CDR3 totals 16 residues.

The DNA for the CDR3 is TGTGCCAGCAGCGTAATCACAGGGGTGGGCACTGAAGCTTTCTTT. It yields the protein CASSVITGVGTEAFF. The chain links TRBV7-9 to TRBJ1-1; 7 positions agree with TRBD1. CDR1 and CDR2 (germline): SEHNR, FQNEAQ (reference sequence). V gave up 5 bases and J gave up 4 bases; unmatched junction bases: 10. CDR3 length: 15 amino acids.

The table lists this clonotype with many counts. The chain carries TRBV12-3 or TRBV12-4 and TRBJ2-1, with 12 bases matching TRBD2. The CDR3 totals 15 residues. V dropped 6 bases and J dropped 4; count of bases not matched to a gene: 4. The CDR3 nucleotides read TGTGCCAGCAGGCCCACTAGCGGGGGGTACAATGAGCAGTTCTTC. Its protein is CASRPTSGGYNEQFF.

This clonotype was seen a few times. The chain employs TRBV9 and TRBJ2-1, with D perhaps matching TRBD1 or TRBD2 (5 bases each). V dropped 2 bases and J dropped 6 bases, with 12 bases sitting between them. CDR1 and CDR2 from the germline V gene are SGDLS and YYNGEE. This CDR3 has 14 amino acids. CDR3 amino acids: CASSVRGLANEQFF. In DNA form, the CDR3 reads TGTGCCAGCAGCGTGAGGGGCCTGGCCAATGAGCAGTTCTTC.

The chain joins TRBV6-1 to TRBJ1-2; maybe TRBD1 (6 bases). The CDR3 is made up of 14 amino acids. V shed 4 bases and J shed 4 bases, with 13 bases lying between them. Per the germline V gene, CDR1 is MNHNS and CDR2 is SASEGT. CDR3 sequence reads: CASSGRQAGYGYTF. CDR3 nucleotides: TGTGCCAGCAGTGGAAGACAGGCGGGCTATGGCTACACCTTC.

The V gene is TRBV7-9, the J gene TRBJ2-3; D unresolved. Germline V lookup: CDR1 SEHNR, CDR2 FQNEAQ (reference sequence). V dropped 3 bases and J dropped 3 bases, with 4 bases sitting between them. The CDR3 runs to 12 residues. CDR3 in DNA: TGTGCCAGCAGCTTCGCAACAGATACGCAGTATTTT. Its translation: CASSFATDTQYF.

This clonotype has a handful of counts. The chain couples TRBV3-1 to TRBJ2-7, with TRBD2 identical over 7 bases. The CDR3 runs to 15 residues. Germline assignment: CDR1 LGHDT and CDR2 YNNKEL (reference sequence). J lost 0 bases, V lost 2 bases, and 4 bases had no gene match. CDR3 DNA sequence: TGTGCCAGCAGCCAAAGCGGGACTCACTCCTACGAGCAGTACTTC. It yields the protein CASSQSGTHSYEQYF.

The chain combines TRBV7-8 with TRBJ2-3; D gene unclear. The CDR3 has 17 residues. V lost 6 bases to trimming and J lost 0 bases, with 19 bases between them. Germline assignment: CDR1 SGHVS and CDR2 FQNEAQ. CDR3 sequence reads: CASSSARADSSTDTQYF. The CDR3 DNA is TGTGCCAGCAGTTCCGCCCGGGCGGATTCTAGCACAGATACGCAGTATTTT.

This clonotype was picked up a small number of times. This chain links TRBV28 with TRBJ1-5; 7 nucleotides agree with TRBD1. In germline, CDR1 is MDHEN, CDR2 SYDVKM. There are 18 residues in the CDR3. V was clipped by 5 bases and J by 2 bases; unmatched bases: 15. CDR3 sequence reads: CASSQYWQGEARNQPQHF. The CDR3 DNA reads as TGTGCCAGCAGTCAATATTGGCAGGGGGAAGCCCGCAATCAGCCCCAGCATTTT.

In its sample, this clonotype was seen a few times. The chain employs TRBV7-9 and TRBJ2-5; D possibly corresponds to TRBD2 (5 bases). Germline V gene data show CDR1 as SEHNR and CDR2 as FQNEAQ (reference sequence). CDR3 length: 15 residues. V lost 2 bases and J 0 bases, leaving 10 bases between the germline ends. The DNA for the CDR3 is TGTGCCAGCAGCTTAAGCCAGACTAACCAAGAGACCCAGTACTTC. Residues: CASSLSQTNQETQYF.

This clonotype was found a few times. This sequence joins TRBV6-5 and TRBJ2-6, with 9 bases matching TRBD1. The CDR3 is 15 residues long. CDR1 and CDR2 (germline): MNHEY, SVGAGI. Losses at the gene ends were 8 bases for V and 4 bases for J; bases not matched to a gene: 6. The CDR3 spells CASGGTGPGANVLTF. CDR3 nucleotides: TGTGCCAGCGGCGGGACAGGGCCCGGGGCCAACGTCCTGACTTTC.

Many counts were recorded for this clonotype. V and J are TRBV7-2 and TRBJ2-1; D uncertain. V dropped 3 bases and J dropped 4 bases, with 1 base sitting between them. The CDR3 loop spans 11 amino acids. Germline V gene sequence: CDR1 SGHTA, CDR2 FQGNSA. CDR3 amino acids: CASSFYNEQFF. Here the CDR3 DNA reads TGTGCCAGCAGCTTTTACAATGAGCAGTTCTTC.